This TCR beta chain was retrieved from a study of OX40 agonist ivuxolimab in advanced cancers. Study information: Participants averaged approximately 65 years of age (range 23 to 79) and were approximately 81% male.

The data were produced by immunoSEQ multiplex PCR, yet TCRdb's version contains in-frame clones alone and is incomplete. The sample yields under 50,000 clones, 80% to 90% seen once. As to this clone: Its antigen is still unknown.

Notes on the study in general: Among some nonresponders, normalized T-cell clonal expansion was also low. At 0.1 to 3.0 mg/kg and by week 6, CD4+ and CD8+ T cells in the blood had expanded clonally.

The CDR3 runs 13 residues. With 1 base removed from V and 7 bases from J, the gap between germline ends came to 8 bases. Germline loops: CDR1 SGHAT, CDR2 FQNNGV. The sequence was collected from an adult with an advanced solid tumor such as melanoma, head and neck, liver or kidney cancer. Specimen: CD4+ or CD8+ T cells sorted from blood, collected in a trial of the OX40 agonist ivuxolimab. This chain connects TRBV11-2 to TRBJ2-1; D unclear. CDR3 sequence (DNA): TGTGCCAGCAGCTTAGTACGGTCAAATGAGCAGTTCTTC. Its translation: CASSLVRSNEQFF.